These T cell receptor beta chains were read from a single sample in a study of T cell repertoires in cytomegalovirus infection. For these TCRs, the target antigens are not known. TCRdb processed the reads anew with MiXCR; each CDR3 protein has one entry. The repertoire holds about 160,000 distinct CDR3 sequences, with less than 25% as singletons. This specimen consisted of CD8+ T cells from cultured PBMCs, obtained from culture after CMV antigen stimulation. These receptors all come from a human donor in good health (CMV status not recorded). Some clones in this sample may be carry-over from other donors' samples. Each CDR3 is given with its conserved first and last residue.

TRBJ2-6 TRBV7-2 19 CASSLGFAGALSGANVLTF
TRBJ2-5 TRBV7-8 15 CASSLAGSAPETQYF
TRBJ1-1 TRBV29-1 13 CSVERPMNTEAFF
TRBJ2-3 TRBV6-2/TRBV6-3 13 CASSYERVDTQYF
TRBJ2-5 TRBV11-2 15 CASSFTPGYQETQYF
TRBJ2-5 TRBV6-2/TRBV6-3 14 CASSRQGNQETQYF
TRBJ2-1 TRBV28 13 CASSLSAGSEQFF
TRBJ1-4 TRBV12-3/TRBV12-4 14 CASRRGGTNEKLFF
TRBJ2-1 TRBV12-3/TRBV12-4 14 CASRSGTPYNEQFF
TRBJ2-6 TRBV7-8 17 CASIGGGPNSGANVLTF
TRBJ1-2 TRBV7-2 16 CASTSGTGAVNYGYTF
TRBJ2-7 TRBV20-1 13 CSAKTVSSYEQYF
TRBJ1-1 TRBV29-1 13 CSVAGGAETEAFF
TRBJ1-6 TRBV6-5 14 CASRVRDLRSPLHF
TRBJ1-5 TRBV4-3 15 CASSQDPYSNQPQHF
TRBJ1-4 TRBV6-6 14 CASSFGTVDEKLFF
TRBJ2-1 TRBV7-9 15 CASSESVNSYNEQFF
TRBJ2-5 TRBV6-6 14 CASSYRRDGETQYF
TRBJ2-7 TRBV25-1 10 CASGTWEQYF
TRBJ2-1 TRBV9 16 CASSVRIRAGKNEQFF
TRBJ2-7 TRBV4-1 17 CASSQEVYRTGNYEQYF
TRBJ2-5 TRBV4-1 15 CASSRRAGEGETQYF
TRBJ1-2 TRBV11-2 18 CASSLEESLGRVYYGYTF
TRBJ2-7 TRBV4-3 15 CASSQEAGGFYEQYF
TRBJ1-1 TRBV13 16 CASSLVRGGENTEAFF
TRBJ1-2 TRBV2 11 CACRATRGYTF
TRBJ1-5 TRBV27 15 CASSLSVQGTQPQHF
TRBJ1-5 TRBV5-6 14 CASSLEAVSEPQHF
TRBJ1-4 TRBV9 16 CASSLGQNLPNEKLFF
TRBJ1-5 TRBV4-2 13 CASSRGEGQPQHF
TRBJ1-5 TRBV15 15 CATTPDGDVNRPQHF
TRBJ2-4 TRBV6-2/TRBV6-3 13 CASSSGGKNIQYF
TRBJ1-1 TRBV19 16 CASSISGNLAPTEAFF
TRBJ1-1 TRBV7-2 11 CASRMNTEAFF
TRBJ2-7 TRBV11-2 16 CASRYPSGGHSYEQYF
TRBJ2-7 TRBV20-1 14 CSAPGQISSYEQYF
TRBJ1-6 TRBV4-1 15 CASSPDPGSNSPLHF
TRBJ2-7 TRBV5-1 15 CASSHSPGQGEEQYF
TRBJ1-1 TRBV20-1 14 CSARDPEGHTEAFF
TRBJ2-7 TRBV7-2 16 CASSLYDGAARNEQYF
TRBJ2-5 TRBV7-2 16 CASSSGLAGAQETQYF
TRBJ2-1 TRBV29-1 16 CSVEAPSRSSYNEQFF
TRBJ1-1 TRBV5-4 18 CASSFDTLAWTGNTEAFF
TRBJ2-1 TRBV27 13 CASMAGGPNEQFF
TRBJ2-7 TRBV11-2 15 CASRMRQRPLSEQYF